This T cell receptor beta chain is from a study of T cells expressing NK-cell markers. Across the whole study: HCMV seropositivity marked seven of the eight sequenced donors; one was seronegative. The study, taken as a whole, reports: HCMV specificity of the expanded NKG2C+ T cell clones stayed unclear.

TCRdb derives one entry per CDR3 protein from the 5' RACE reads, leaving out DNA. This repertoire includes over 250,000 distinct CDR3 sequences. This CDR3 comprises 15 residues. CDR1 is LGHNA and CDR2 is YNFKEQ in the germline V gene. In the case of this clonotype: Its antigen is unknown.

The sequencing sample was made of blood T cells: a sorted CD56 or NKG2C T cell subset, CD4+ or CD8+ T cells, or bulk PBMC T cells (not recorded which). This TCR was sampled from a woman aged 18 to 75 in good health. This chain uses TRBV4-2 with TRBJ2-1; TCRdb outputs TRBD2, but without DNA this stays unchecked. CDR3 region: CASSQIGTLPGEQFF.